This T cell receptor (beta chain) was sequenced for a study of T cell repertoires in cytomegalovirus infection. Study-level findings and limits: Dominating the ex vivo response were TCR beta clonotypes that were CMV-specific and HLA-C-restricted. Carriers of CMV and the relevant HLA type were discriminated by public TCR beta frequency.

As for this clonotype: The target antigen is unknown.

TCRdb independently ran MiXCR on the reads; one entry per CDR3 protein. This sample carries 200,000 to 300,000 distinct CDR3 sequences, approximately 8.3% of them seen once, and the ten largest clones take around 16%. The V gene's germline CDR1 is SNHLY and CDR2 FYNNEI. The CDR3 consists of 12 residues. Deletions cut 3 bases from V and 5 bases from J, with 7 bases between. This sequence joins TRBV2 and TRBJ2-5; the D gene could be TRBD1 or TRBD2 (5 bases each). The sequence was collected from a human donor in good health (CMV status not recorded). Some clones in this sample may be carry-over from other donors' samples. Sequencing was carried out using PBMCs. The CDR3 protein is CASSERDETQYF. As DNA, the CDR3 is TGTGCCAGCAGTGAGAGGGACGAGACCCAGTACTTC.